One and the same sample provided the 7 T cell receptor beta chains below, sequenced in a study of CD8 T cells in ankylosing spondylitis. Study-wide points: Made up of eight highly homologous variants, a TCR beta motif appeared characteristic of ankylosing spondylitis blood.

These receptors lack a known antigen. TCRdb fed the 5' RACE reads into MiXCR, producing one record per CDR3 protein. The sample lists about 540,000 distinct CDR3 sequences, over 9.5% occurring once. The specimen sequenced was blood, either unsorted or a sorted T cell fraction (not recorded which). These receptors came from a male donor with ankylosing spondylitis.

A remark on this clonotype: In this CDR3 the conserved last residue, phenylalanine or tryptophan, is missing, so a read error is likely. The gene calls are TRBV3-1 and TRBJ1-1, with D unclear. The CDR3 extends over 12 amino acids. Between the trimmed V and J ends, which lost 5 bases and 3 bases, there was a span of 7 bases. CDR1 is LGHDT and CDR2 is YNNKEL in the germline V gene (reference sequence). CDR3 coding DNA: TGTGCCAGCAGCTCCCCTCACACTGAAGCTTTCTCT. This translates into CASSSPHTEAFS.

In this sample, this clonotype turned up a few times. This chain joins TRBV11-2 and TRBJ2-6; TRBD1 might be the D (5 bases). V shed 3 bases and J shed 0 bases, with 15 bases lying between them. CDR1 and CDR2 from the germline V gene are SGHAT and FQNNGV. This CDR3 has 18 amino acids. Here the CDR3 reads CASSFMRTLHSGANVLTF. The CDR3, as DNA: TGTGCCAGCAGCTTTATGAGGACACTTCACTCTGGGGCCAACGTCCTGACTTTC. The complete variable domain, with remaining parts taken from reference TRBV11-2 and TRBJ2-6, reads EAGVAQSPRYKIIEKRQSVAFWCNPISGHATLYWYQQILGQGPKLLIQFQNNGVVDDSQLPKDRFSAERLKGVDSTLKIQPAKLEDSAVYLCASSFMRTLHSGANVLTFGAGSRLTVL.

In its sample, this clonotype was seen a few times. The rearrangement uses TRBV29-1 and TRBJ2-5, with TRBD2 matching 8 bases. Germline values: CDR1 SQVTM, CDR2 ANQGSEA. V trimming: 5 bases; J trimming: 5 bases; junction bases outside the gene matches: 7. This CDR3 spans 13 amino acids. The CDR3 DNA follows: TGCAGCGTTACAAAAGCGGGAGAGGAGACCCAGTACTTC. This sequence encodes CSVTKAGEETQYF.

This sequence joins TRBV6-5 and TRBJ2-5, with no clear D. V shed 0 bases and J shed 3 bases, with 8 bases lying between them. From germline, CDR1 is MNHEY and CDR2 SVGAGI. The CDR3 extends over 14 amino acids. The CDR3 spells CASSYSAAEETQYF. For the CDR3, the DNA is TGTGCCAGCAGTTACTCGGCAGCCGAAGAGACCCAGTACTTC.

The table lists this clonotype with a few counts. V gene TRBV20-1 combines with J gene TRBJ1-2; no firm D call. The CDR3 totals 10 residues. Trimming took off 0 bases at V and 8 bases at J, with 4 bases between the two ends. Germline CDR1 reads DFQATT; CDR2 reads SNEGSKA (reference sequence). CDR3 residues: CSARDRGYTF. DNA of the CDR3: TGCAGTGCTAGAGATAGGGGCTACACCTTC.

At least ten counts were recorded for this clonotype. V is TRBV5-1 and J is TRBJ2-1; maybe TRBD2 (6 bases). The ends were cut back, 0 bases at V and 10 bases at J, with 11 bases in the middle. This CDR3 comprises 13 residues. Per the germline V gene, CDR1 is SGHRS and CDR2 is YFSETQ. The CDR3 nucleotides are TGCGCCAGCAGCTTGGTTTTGGAGGGCGAGCAGTTCTTC. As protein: CASSLVLEGEQFF.

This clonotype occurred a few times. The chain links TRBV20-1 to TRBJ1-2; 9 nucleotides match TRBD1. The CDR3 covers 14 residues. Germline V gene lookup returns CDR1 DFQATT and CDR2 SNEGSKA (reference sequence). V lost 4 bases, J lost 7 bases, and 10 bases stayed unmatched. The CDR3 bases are TGCAGTGCTAAAACGACAGGGGGTATGACTGGCTACACCTTC. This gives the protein CSAKTTGGMTGYTF.